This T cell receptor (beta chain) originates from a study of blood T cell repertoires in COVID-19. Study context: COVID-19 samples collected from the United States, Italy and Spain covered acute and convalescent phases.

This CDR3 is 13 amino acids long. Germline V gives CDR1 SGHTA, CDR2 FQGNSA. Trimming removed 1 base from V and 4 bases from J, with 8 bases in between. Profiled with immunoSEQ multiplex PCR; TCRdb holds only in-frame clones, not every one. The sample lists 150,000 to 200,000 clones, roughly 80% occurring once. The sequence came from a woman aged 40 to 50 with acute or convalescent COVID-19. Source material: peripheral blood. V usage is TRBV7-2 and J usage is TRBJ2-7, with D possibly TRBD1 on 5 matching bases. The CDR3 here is CASSLGRTYEQYF. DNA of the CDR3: TGTGCCAGCAGCTTAGGGCGGACATACGAGCAGTACTTC.